Below, 7 T cell receptor beta chains from the same sample are listed, as sequenced in a study of T cells in Graves' hyperthyroidism and ophthalmopathy. Template material for amplifying TCR beta CDR3 regions consisted of RNA transcripts. HTBI primers were the set used in a first-round RT-PCR of the TCR CDR3. TCRdb reprocessed the multiplex PCR reads via MiXCR and lists one record per CDR3 protein. The sample lists some 510,000 distinct CDR3 sequences, about a fifth occurring once. The sequencing input was blood. All receptors come from a man aged 18 to 35 with Graves' hyperthyroidism.

The chain employs TRBV30 and TRBJ2-5; possible D gene TRBD1, 6 bases. This CDR3 region has 14 residues. Germline V lookup: CDR1 GTSNPN, CDR2 SVGIG (reference sequence). Trimming stripped 6 bases from V and 1 base from J, with 15 bases between. Here the CDR3 DNA reads TGTGCCTGTGGGTTAGAGGGGGTCCAAGAGACCCAGTACTTC. Translated, it gives CACGLEGVQETQYF.

The chain uses TRBV27 and TRBJ1-2; D call uncertain. The V end was cut by 6 bases, the J end by 2 bases, with 13 bases between. The CDR3 contains 14 residues. Looked up from germline, CDR1 is MNHEY and CDR2 is SMNVEV (reference sequence). This CDR3 reads CASSPGRRNYGYTF. CDR3 DNA sequence: TGTGCCAGCAGCCCAGGTAGAAGAAACTATGGCTACACCTTC.

Many counts were recorded for this clonotype. The chain combines TRBV6-5 with TRBJ1-2; D not certain. V was clipped by 2 bases and J by 5 bases, with 9 bases between them. This CDR3 comprises 13 residues. The V gene's germline CDR1 is MNHEY and CDR2 SVGAGI. DNA for the CDR3: TGTGCCAGCAGTTACGGCGCATATTATGGCTACACCTTC. Its translation: CASSYGAYYGYTF.

This clonotype was seen only a few times. A read error is possible here, since a much larger clone lies one base away. V is TRBV2 and J is TRBJ2-5, with a possible D match to TRBD1 (5 bases). With 5 bases removed from V and 0 bases from J, the gap between germline ends came to 7 bases. CDR1 is SNHLY, CDR2 FYNNEI, per germline. The CDR3 runs to 13 residues. The CDR3 DNA reads TGTGCCAGCAGTCCGGACAACCAAGAGACCCAGTACTTC. As protein: CASSPDNQETQYF.

There are many counts of this clonotype. This rearrangement joins TRBV19 to TRBJ1-2, with D uncertain. The V end was cut by 3 bases, the J end by 8 bases, with 16 bases between. The CDR3 runs to 14 residues. Germline CDR1 is LNHDA and CDR2 is SQIVND (reference sequence). The CDR3 region is CASSIQSGLGGYTF. The CDR3 DNA is TGTGCCAGTAGTATCCAGTCGGGCCTCGGGGGCTACACCTTC.

This clonotype has just a few counts. The gene calls are TRBV20-1 and TRBJ2-7; D gene unclear. Trimming left V 5 bases short and J 2 bases short, with 13 bases between. CDR3 length equals 13 residues. Germline values: CDR1 DFQATT, CDR2 SNEGSKA (reference sequence). The CDR3 DNA follows: TGCAGTGCTTCCTATCCCGGAACCTACGAGCAGTACTTC. Translating it yields CSASYPGTYEQYF.

Notes on this clonotype: A read error may account for a junction end that differs from germline. CDR3 sequence: CSATSRGGSLNFGYTF. The CDR3 DNA is TGCAGTGCTACCTCCCGAGGGGGGAGCCTTAACTTTGGCTACACCTTC. The rearrangement uses TRBV20-1 and TRBJ1-2; possible D gene TRBD1, 6 bases. CDR3 size: 16 residues. Germline values: CDR1 DFQATT, CDR2 SNEGSKA (reference sequence).